Here is one T cell receptor (beta chain) with its context. The sample originates from a study of blood T cell repertoires in COVID-19. About the study: Material from acute and convalescent COVID-19 was sourced from the United States, Italy and Spain. From T cells, B-cell-depleted T cells, or PBMCs came the material, which was cDNA or gDNA.

Patients of the Seattle cohort, enrolled during active infection, were followed longitudinally. Per the original methods: Amplification of reference gene primers was used by the study to estimate nucleated cell counts. Libraries were prepared by immunoSEQ multiplex PCR; TCRdb keeps only in-frame clonotypes and omits some of them. That table is the source of V, J and clone size, and D and trimming were worked out from the DNA. Among hundreds of thousands of clones listed, approximately 91% were seen once. CDR1 and CDR2 (germline): SGHRS, YFSETQ. V was cut by 0 bases and J by 1 base, with 7 bases left in between. The CDR3 has 15 amino acids.

The chain has TRBV5-1 and TRBJ2-2; D is unclear. The source material was peripheral blood. The origin of this receptor is a woman aged 45 to 65 with COVID-19, enrolled during active disease. The CDR3 bases are TGCGCCAGCAGCTTGGGCACAATGAACACCGGGGAGCTGTTTTTT. Protein product: CASSLGTMNTGELFF.